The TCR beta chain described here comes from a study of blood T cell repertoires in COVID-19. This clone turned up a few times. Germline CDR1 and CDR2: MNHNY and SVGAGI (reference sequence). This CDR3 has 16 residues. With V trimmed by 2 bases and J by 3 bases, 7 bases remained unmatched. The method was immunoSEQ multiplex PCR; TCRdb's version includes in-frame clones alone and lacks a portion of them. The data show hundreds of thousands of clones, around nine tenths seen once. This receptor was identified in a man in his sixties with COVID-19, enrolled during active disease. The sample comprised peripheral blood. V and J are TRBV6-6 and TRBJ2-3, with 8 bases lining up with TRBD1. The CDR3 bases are TGTGCCAGCAGTTACCTAAAGCAGGGGGCTACAGATACGCAGTATTTT. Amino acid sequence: CASSYLKQGATDTQYF.